A selection of T cell receptor beta chains follows, all from one sample in a study of OX40 agonist ivuxolimab in advanced cancers. Data came from immunoSEQ multiplex PCR; TCRdb stores just in-frame clones and leaves some out. The repertoire includes some 69,000 clones, around 90% of them detected once, and roughly a tenth sits in the top ten. The sequences come from CD4+ or CD8+ T cells sorted from blood, collected in a trial of the OX40 agonist ivuxolimab. The receptors come from an adult with an advanced solid tumor such as melanoma, head and neck, liver or kidney cancer. Both conserved end residues are part of each CDR3. Some rows mark clone size as missing; the rest say once, few, many or name a class of expanded clone.

>NA|TRBV7-2|TRBJ2-1
CASSTGTSGRVQFF
>NA|TRBV28|TRBJ2-7
CASSTRQEIPYEQYF
>NA|TRBV5-1|TRBJ2-3
CASSVTSTDTQYF
>NA|TRBV5-1|TRBJ2-7
CASSLEGRQTYEQYF
>NA|TRBV28|TRBJ1-5
CASSPLLQGAHQPQHF
>NA|TRBV29-1|TRBJ2-1
CSVDLAGSIITGNEQFF
>NA|TRBV11-3|TRBJ2-5
CASSLGLAGVETQYF
>NA|TRBV7-2|TRBJ1-4
CASSLGGSESEKLFF
>medium-sized|TRBV6-1|TRBJ2-7
CASRSTQSSYEQYF
>NA|TRBV5-4|TRBJ2-3
CASSPYGRSTDTQYF
>NA|TRBV7-2|TRBJ2-7
CASSIQGGTKYF
>NA|TRBV29-1|TRBJ1-2
CSSWTGRNYGYTF
>NA|TRBV11-3|TRBJ2-1
CASSLGVAGGWNEQFF
>NA|TRBV11-3|TRBJ2-7
CASSARSGSFYEQYF
>NA|TRBV4-2|TRBJ2-5
CASSPAGQQETQYF
>once|TRBV19|TRBJ2-1
CASRRLGTSVNEQFF
>NA|TRBV15|TRBJ1-1
CATSRGVWTAEAFF
>once|TRBV2|TRBJ1-2
CASRADRGHYGYTF
>NA|TRBV5-5|TRBJ1-4
CASSLTGARNEKLFF
>few|TRBV7-3|TRBJ2-2
CASSLGNTGELFF
>NA|TRBV30|TRBJ1-6
CAWSYGTHNNSPLHF
>NA|TRBV5-6|TRBJ1-1
CASSSYSRDRGAEAFF
>NA|TRBV28|TRBJ1-5
CASSIGGEGYQPQHF
>NA|TRBV11-1|TRBJ2-2
CASSPVAPGELFF
>NA|TRBV30|TRBJ2-2
CAWMAGFANTGELFF
>NA|TRBV2|TRBJ1-2
CASSERVRGGGYTF
>NA|TRBV2|TRBJ1-6
CASSVSYNSPLHF
>NA|TRBV7-2|TRBJ2-2
CASSPTPNTGELFF
>NA|TRBV18|TRBJ1-5
CASSPDTSNQPQHF